This TCR beta chain stems from a study of shared clonotypes between healthy human individuals. Study-level findings and limits: All-four-donor shared clonotypes had higher generation probabilities than non-shared clonotypes did.

A remark on this clone: Its matching antigen is unknown.

This CDR3 is built from 15 residues. Between the trimmed V and J ends, which lost 5 bases and 6 bases, there was a span of 19 bases. From germline, CDR1 is SGHRS and CDR2 YFSETQ. Sequenced by immunoSEQ multiplex PCR; TCRdb stores in-frame clones only, minus some. The profile shows roughly 700,000 clones, 90% of them singletons. The sequence was collected from a young man in good health. Some clones in this sample may be carry-over from other donors' samples. The sequencing sample was made of memory CD8+ T cells from PBMCs. The sample's subset: CD45RO+ cells pooled with CCR7-negative TemRA cells. The chain combines TRBV5-1 with TRBJ2-3; D is ambiguous. The CDR3 protein is CASRDPPEHPDTQYF. The CDR3 nucleotides are TGCGCCAGCAGAGACCCCCCCGAGCACCCGGATACGCAGTATTTT.